This TCR beta chain was captured by sequencing in a study of shared clonotypes between healthy human individuals. J was trimmed by 10 bases and V by 3 bases; bases with no gene match: 7. Germline V lookup: CDR1 LGHNA, CDR2 YNFKEQ. The CDR3 runs 14 residues. Clones were read by immunoSEQ multiplex PCR, and TCRdb kept only the in-frame ones, dropping some. Among about 1 million clones listed, about 77% were seen once. The V call is TRBV4-2, the J call TRBJ1-4; 8 bases are shared with TRBD1. The sequencing sample was made of memory CD4+ T cells sorted from blood. Subset noted: CD45RA-negative fraction. The source is a man aged 18 to 29 in good health. Here the CDR3 DNA reads TGTGCCAGCAGCCACGCCGGGACAGGTGTAAAACTGTTTTTT. This sequence encodes CASSHAGTGVKLFF.